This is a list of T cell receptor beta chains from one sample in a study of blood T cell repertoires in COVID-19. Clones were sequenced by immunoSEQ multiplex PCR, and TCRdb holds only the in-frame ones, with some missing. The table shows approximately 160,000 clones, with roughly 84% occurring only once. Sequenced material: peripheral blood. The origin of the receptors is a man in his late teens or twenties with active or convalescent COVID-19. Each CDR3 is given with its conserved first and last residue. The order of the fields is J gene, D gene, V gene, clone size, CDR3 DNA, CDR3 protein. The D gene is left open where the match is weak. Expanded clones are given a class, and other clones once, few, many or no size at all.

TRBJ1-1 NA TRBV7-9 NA TGTGCCAGCAGCTTGAGCAGGGACACTGAAGCTTTCTTT CASSLSRDTEAFF
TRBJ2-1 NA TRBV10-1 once TGCGCCAGCAGTGAATTCAGGGAAGAGGATGAGCAGTTCTTC CASSEFREEDEQFF
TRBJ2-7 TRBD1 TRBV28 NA TGTGCCAGCAGTTCACCGGGACAGGGGGCGCGCGAGCAGTACTTC CASSSPGQGAREQYF
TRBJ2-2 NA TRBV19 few TGTGCCAGTAGTAGGGGGGAAGTCGCGGAGCTGTTTTTT CASSRGEVAELFF
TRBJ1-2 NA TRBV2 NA TGTGCCAGCAGAGCTGTAAGAGGCGAAGCTAACTATGGCTACACCTTC CASRAVRGEANYGYTF
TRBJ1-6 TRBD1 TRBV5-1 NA TGCGCCAGCAGCTTTAAGGACAGGGGGTATAATTCACCCCTCCACTTT CASSFKDRGYNSPLHF
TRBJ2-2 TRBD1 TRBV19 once TGTGCCAGTAGTCTCCTCAACGACAGGGTAAACCGGGGAGCTGTTTTT CASSLLNDRVNRGAVF
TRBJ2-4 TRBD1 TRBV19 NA TGTGCCAGTAAAGAAACAGGGGATAGAAACATTCAGTACTTC CASKETGDRNIQYF
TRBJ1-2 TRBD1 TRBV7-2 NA TGTGCCAGCAGGTTGGGGACAGGGGGCAGCTATGGCTACACCTTC CASRLGTGGSYGYTF
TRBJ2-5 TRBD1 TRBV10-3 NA TGTGCCATCAGCCCCGGGACAGGGCGGGAGACCCAGTACTTC CAISPGTGRETQYF
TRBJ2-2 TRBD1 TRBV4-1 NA TGCGCCAGCAGTCAGCGACAGACCGGGGGACAGGGGACCGGGGAGCTGTTTTTT CASSQRQTGGQGTGELFF
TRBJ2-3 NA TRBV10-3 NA TGTGCCATCAGTGACGGGGGGCCCAGCACAGATACGCAGTATTTT CAISDGGPSTDTQYF
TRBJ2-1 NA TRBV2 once TGTGCCAGCAGTAACGGACTCCTTTTATACAATGAGCAGTTCTTC CASSNGLLLYNEQFF
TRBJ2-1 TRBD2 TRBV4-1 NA TGCGCCAGTAGCCCCTTCCGGGAGGACAATGAGCAGTTCTTC CASSPFREDNEQFF
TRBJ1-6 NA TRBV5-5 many TGTGCCAGCAGGTTGGACAGCGGGTCCTATAATTCACCCCTCCACTTT CASRLDSGSYNSPLHF
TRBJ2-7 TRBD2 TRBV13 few TGTGCCAGCAGCTACGAGGGGGGGACTAGCGGATACGAGCAGTACTTC CASSYEGGTSGYEQYF
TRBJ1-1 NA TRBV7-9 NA TGTGCCAGCAGCCCGCCGGACATGTCGGACACTGAAGCTTTCTTT CASSPPDMSDTEAFF
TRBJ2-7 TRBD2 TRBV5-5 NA TGTGCCAGCAGCCGTGGACTAGCAGTCTACGAGCAGTACTTC CASSRGLAVYEQYF
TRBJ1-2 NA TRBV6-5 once TGTGCCAGCAGGACACAGGACTATGGCTACACCTTC CASRTQDYGYTF
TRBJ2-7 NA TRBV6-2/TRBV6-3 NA TGTGCCAGCAGTTTTTGGACAGATAACTACGAGCAGTACTTC CASSFWTDNYEQYF
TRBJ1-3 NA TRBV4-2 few TGTGCCAGCAGCCAAGAGGCGGGGCCCGGAGACACCATATATTTT CASSQEAGPGDTIYF
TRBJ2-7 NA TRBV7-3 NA TGTGCCAGCAGCTTAGCGGGGAAATACGAGCAGTACTTC CASSLAGKYEQYF
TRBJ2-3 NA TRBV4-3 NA TGCGCCAGCAGCCAAGGGTCTTACGGGGCAGATACGCAGTATTTT CASSQGSYGADTQYF
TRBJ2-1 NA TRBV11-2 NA TGTGCCAGCAGCTTAGAACGCCAGGGTGAGTATGAGCAGTTCTTC CASSLERQGEYEQFF
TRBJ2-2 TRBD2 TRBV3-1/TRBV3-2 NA TGTGCCAGCAGCCAAGAATACGGAGGGAGGGCCGGGGAGCTGTTTTTT CASSQEYGGRAGELFF
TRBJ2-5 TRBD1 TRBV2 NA TGTGCCAGCAGTGAGAGGGGGCAGACCCAGTACTTC CASSERGQTQYF
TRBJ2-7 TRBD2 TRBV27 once TGTGCCAGCAGTCCTCTAGCGGGGGGCTCCTACGAGCAGTACTTC CASSPLAGGSYEQYF
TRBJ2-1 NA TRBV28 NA TGTGCCAGCAGTTTCACCCGGGGCTCCTACAATGAGCAGTTCTTC CASSFTRGSYNEQFF
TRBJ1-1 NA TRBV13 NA TGTGCCAGCAGCCTGGGGGGATTCGGGAACACTGAAGCTTTCTTT CASSLGGFGNTEAFF
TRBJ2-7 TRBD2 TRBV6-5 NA TGTGCCAGCAGACCGACTAGCGGGAGCTCCTACGAGCAGTACTTC CASRPTSGSSYEQYF
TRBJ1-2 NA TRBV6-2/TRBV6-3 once TGTGCCAGCAGTGTTTCGGGCTATGGCTACACCTTC CASSVSGYGYTF
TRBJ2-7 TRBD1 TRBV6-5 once TGTGCCAGCAGTTACTCGAAGGACAGGTACGAGCAGTACTTC CASSYSKDRYEQYF
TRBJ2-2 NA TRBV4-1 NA TGCGCCAGCAGCCAACATAGTAACCCGAACACCGGGGAGCTGTTTTTT CASSQHSNPNTGELFF
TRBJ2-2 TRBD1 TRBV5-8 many TGTGCCAGCAGCTTGGCCGGGACAGGTGGGGACGGGGAGCTGTTTTTT CASSLAGTGGDGELFF
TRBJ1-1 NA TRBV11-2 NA TGTGCCAGCAGCTCCTCTTGGAGCCCGGACACTGAAGCTTTCTTT CASSSSWSPDTEAFF
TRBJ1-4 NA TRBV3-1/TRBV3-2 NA TGTGCCAGCAGCCAAGAAGTAGGGGAGGCGGAAAAACTGTTTTTT CASSQEVGEAEKLFF
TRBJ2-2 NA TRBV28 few TGTGCCAGCAGGGAGCGCACCGGGGAGCTGTTTTTT CASRERTGELFF
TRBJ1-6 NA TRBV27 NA TGTGCCAGCAGTGGGCCGGGGGACCTAAATTCACCCCTCCACTTT CASSGPGDLNSPLHF
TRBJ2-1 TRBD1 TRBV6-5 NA TGTGCCAGCACCCCCGACAGGGTCCTAGGTAATGAGCAGTTCTTC CASTPDRVLGNEQFF
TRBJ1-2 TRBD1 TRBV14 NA TGTGCCAGCAGCCAAGCGACAGGGGGCCGCTACTATGGCTACACCTTC CASSQATGGRYYGYTF
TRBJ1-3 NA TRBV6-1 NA TGTGCCAGCAGTGGCCGGTTGGGCAGTAACTCTGGAAACACCATATATTTT CASSGRLGSNSGNTIYF
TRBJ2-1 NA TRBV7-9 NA TGTGCCAGCAGCTTTGACATGTACAATGAGCAGTTCTTC CASSFDMYNEQFF
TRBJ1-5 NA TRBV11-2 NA TGTGCCAGCAGCCCCTCAGGGACTGGGGCTCAGCCCCAGCATTTT CASSPSGTGAQPQHF
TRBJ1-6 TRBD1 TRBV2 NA TGTGCCAGCGGGACAGCCCCAAATTCACCCCTCCACTTT CASGTAPNSPLHF
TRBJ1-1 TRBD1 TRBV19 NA TGTGCCAGTAGCACCCCCGGACAGGGTCCTGAAGCTTTCTTT CASSTPGQGPEAFF
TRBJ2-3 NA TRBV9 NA TGTGCCAGCAGCGTGATCCCAGGGAATACGCAGTATTTT CASSVIPGNTQYF
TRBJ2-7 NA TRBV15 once TGTGCCACCAGCAGACAGGGGGGTCAGTACGAGCAGTACTTC CATSRQGGQYEQYF
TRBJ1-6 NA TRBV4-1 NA TGCGCCAGCAGCCAAGAACAGGGCTTGAATTCACCCCTCCACTTT CASSQEQGLNSPLHF
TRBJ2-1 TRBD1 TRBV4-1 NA TGCGCCAGCAGCAGCTCGGGCACAGGGGATGGGTATGAGCAGTTCTTC CASSSSGTGDGYEQFF
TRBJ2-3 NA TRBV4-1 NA TGCGCCAGCAGCCTTAGCGGAACTAAGGGGCAGGCAGATACGCAGTATTTT CASSLSGTKGQADTQYF
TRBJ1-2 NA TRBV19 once TGTGCCAGTAGTATCTCAGTAGGACAAAGCTATGGCTACACCTTC CASSISVGQSYGYTF
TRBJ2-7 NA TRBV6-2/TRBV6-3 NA TGTGCCAGCAGTTCCAGGGAGGGCAGAGGGGGCGAGCAGTACTTC CASSSREGRGGEQYF
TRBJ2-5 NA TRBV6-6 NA TGTGCCAGCAGGGTGAGAGAGACCCAGTACTTC CASRVRETQYF